This T cell receptor (beta chain) derives from a study of cytomegalovirus exposure and HLA in healthy donors. Findings and limits, study-wide: There were 150 to 200 TCR beta chains listed as cytomegalovirus-associated. Immune exposure information available was restricted to CMV serostatus.

Amplification used 60 Vbeta primers and 13 Jbeta primers. Profiled with immunoSEQ multiplex PCR; TCRdb holds only in-frame clones, not every one. This listing includes 55,000 to 85,000 clones. Measured by frequency, this clone is medium-sized (0.01 to 0.1%). No antigen is known for it. Per the germline V gene, CDR1 is SGHDN and CDR2 is FVKESK. The CDR3 loop spans 13 amino acids. The V end lost 0 bases, the J end lost 7 bases, and 9 bases lay between the germline ends. The origin of this receptor is a female donor in good health and CMV-seropositive. Source material: PBMCs. The chain has TRBV14 and TRBJ1-1; D remains unclear. The CDR3 loop is CASSQDIWLEAFF. The DNA for the CDR3 is TGTGCCAGCAGCCAAGATATATGGCTTGAAGCTTTCTTT.